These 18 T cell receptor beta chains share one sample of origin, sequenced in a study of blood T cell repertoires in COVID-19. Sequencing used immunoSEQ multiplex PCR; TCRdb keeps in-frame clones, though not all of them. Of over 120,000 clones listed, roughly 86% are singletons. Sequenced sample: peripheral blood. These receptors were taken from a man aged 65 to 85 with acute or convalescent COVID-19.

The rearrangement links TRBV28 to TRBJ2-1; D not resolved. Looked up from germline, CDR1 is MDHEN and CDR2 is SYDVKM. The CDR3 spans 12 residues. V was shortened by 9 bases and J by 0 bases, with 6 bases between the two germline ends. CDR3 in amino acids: CASGVSYNEQFF. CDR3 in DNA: TGTGCCAGTGGAGTCTCCTACAATGAGCAGTTCTTC.

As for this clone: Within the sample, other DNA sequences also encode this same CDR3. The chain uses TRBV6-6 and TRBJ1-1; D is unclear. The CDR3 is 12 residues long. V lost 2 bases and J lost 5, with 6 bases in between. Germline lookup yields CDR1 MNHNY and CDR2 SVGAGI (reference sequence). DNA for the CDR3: TGTGCCAGCAGTTACACGGGGACTGAAGCTTTCTTT. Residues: CASSYTGTEAFF.

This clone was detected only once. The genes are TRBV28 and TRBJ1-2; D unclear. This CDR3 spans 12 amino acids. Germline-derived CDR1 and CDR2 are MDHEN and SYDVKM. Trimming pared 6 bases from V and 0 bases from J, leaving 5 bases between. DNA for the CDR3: TGTGCCAGCAGGACAACTAACTATGGCTACACCTTC. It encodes CASRTTNYGYTF.

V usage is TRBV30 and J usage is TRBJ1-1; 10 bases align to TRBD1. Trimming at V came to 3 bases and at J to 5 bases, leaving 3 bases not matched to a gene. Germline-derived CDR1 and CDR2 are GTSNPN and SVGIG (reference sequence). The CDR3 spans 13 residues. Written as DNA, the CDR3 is TGTGCCTGGAGGGGACAGGGGAGGACTGAAGCTTTCTTT. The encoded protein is CAWRGQGRTEAFF.

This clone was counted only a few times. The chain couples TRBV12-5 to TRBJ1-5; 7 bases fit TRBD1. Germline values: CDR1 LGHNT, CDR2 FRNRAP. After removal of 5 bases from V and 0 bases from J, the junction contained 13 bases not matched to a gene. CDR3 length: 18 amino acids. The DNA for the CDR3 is TGTGCTAGTGGTGAGTTTGAGACAGGGAATTATAGCAATCAGCCCCAGCATTTT. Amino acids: CASGEFETGNYSNQPQHF.

CDR3 coding DNA: TGTGCCAGCAGCTTAGGTACGGGACTAGCGGGAATTAATGAGCAGTTCTTC. This translates into CASSLGTGLAGINEQFF. The V and J genes are TRBV11-3 and TRBJ2-1; 13 nucleotides match TRBD2. The CDR3 is 17 amino acids. Trimming removed 1 base from V and 7 bases from J; junction bases left unmatched: 7. Germline assignment: CDR1 SGHNT and CDR2 YENEEA.

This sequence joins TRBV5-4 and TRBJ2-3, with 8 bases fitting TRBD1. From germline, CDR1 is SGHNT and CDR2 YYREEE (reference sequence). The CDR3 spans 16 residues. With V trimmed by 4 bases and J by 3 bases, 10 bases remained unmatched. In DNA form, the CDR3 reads TGTGCCAGCAGCCCGACGGTTACAGGGGGGACAGATACGCAGTATTTT. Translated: CASSPTVTGGTDTQYF.

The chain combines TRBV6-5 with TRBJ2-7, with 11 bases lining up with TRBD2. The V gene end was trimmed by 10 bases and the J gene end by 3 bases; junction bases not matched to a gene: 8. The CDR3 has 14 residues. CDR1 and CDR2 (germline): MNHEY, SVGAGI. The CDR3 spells CATKRGTSGYEQYF. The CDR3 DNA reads TGTGCCACCAAGAGAGGGACTAGCGGCTACGAGCAGTACTTC.

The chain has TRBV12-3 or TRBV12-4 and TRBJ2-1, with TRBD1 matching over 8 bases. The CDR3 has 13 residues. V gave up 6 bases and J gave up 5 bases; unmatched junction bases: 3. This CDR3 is CASRLTGDNEQFF. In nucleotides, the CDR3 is TGTGCCAGCAGATTGACAGGGGACAATGAGCAGTTCTTC.

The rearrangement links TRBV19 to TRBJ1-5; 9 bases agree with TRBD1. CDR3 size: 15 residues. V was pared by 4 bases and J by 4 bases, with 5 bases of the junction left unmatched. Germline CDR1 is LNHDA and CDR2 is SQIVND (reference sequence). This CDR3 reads CASSTGTGRNQPQHF. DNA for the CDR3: TGTGCCAGTAGTACCGGGACAGGGAGGAATCAGCCCCAGCATTTT.

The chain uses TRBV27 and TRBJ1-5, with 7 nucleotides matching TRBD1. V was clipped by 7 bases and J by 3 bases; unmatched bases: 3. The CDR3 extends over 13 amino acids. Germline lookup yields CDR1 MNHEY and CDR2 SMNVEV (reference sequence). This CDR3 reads CASIGTDNQPQHF. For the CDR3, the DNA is TGTGCCAGCATCGGGACAGACAATCAGCCCCAGCATTTT.

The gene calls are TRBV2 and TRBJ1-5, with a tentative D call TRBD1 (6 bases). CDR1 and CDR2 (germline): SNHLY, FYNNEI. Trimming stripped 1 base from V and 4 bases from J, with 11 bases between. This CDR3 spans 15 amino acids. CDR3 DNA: TGTGCCAGCAGTGAAGACAGGGTAAGAAATCAGCCCCAGCATTTT. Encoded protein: CASSEDRVRNQPQHF. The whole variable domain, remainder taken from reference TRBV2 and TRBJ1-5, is EPEVTQTPSHQVTQMGQEVILRCVPISNHLYFYWYRQILGQKVEFLVSFYNNEISEKSEIFDDQFSVERPDGSNFTLKIRSTKLEDSAMYFCASSEDRVRNQPQHFGDGTRLSIL.

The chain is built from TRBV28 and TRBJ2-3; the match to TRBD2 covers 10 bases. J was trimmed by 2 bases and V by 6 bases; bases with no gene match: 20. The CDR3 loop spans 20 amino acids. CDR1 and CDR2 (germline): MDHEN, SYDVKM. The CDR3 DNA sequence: TGTGCCAGCAGGCCCCGACAGGGGTGGACTAGCGGATCCTACACAGATACGCAGTATTTT. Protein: CASRPRQGWTSGSYTDTQYF.

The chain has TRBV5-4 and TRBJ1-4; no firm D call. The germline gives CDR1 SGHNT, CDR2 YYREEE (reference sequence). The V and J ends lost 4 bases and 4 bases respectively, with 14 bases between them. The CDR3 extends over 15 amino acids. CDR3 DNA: TGTGCCAGCAGCATTCGGACGGGGAATAATGAAAAACTGTTTTTT. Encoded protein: CASSIRTGNNEKLFF. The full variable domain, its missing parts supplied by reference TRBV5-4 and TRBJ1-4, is ETGVTQSPTHLIKTRGQQVTLRCSSQSGHNTVSWYQQALGQGPQFIFQYYREEENGRGNFPPRFSGLQFPNYSSELNVNALELDDSALYLCASSIRTGNNEKLFFGSGTQLSVL.

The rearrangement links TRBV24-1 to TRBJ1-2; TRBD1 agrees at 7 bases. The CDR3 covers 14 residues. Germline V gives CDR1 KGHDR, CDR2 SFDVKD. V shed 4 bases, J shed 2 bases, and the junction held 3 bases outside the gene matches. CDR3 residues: CATSDRDSNYGYTF. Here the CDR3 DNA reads TGTGCCACCAGTGACCGGGACAGCAACTATGGCTACACCTTC.

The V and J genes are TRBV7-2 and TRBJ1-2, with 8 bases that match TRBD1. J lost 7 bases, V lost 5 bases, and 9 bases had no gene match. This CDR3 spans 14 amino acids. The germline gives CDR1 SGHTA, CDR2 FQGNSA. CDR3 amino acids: CASSQRGQGSGYTF. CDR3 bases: TGTGCCAGCAGCCAAAGAGGACAGGGTTCTGGCTACACCTTC.

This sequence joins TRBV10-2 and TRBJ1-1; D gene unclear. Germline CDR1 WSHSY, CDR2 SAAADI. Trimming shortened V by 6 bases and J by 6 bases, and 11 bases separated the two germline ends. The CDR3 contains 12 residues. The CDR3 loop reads CASSGLAPEAFF. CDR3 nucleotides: TGCGCCAGCAGCGGACTCGCCCCTGAAGCTTTCTTT.

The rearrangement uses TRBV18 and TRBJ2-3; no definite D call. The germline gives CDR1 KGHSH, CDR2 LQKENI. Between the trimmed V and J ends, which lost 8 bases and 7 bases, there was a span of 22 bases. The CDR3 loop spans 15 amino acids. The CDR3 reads CASADVAGIGNTQYF. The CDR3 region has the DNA TGTGCCAGCGCTGATGTCGCAGGTATCGGTAATACGCAGTATTTT.